This TCR beta chain was captured by sequencing in a study of T cells in Graves' hyperthyroidism and ophthalmopathy (dated by TCRdb to about 2019). Regarding the complete study: Peripheral blood samples were taken at initial diagnosis, before any treatment was given. In addition, the study compared T-cell repertoires in thyroid tissue and in blood from a handful of Graves' hyperthyroidism patients. The roughly 91 discovery patients were randomly split 7:3 into training and test sets. An independent validation cohort of fewer than 20 hyperthyroidism patients and about 15 patients who later progressed to ophthalmopathy tested prospective prediction of ophthalmopathy. Following sampling, methimazole starting at 30 mg daily was given to hyperthyroidism patients, and high-dose intravenous methylprednisolone was given to ophthalmopathy patients. According to the paper, TCR Vbeta CDR3 sequencing was carried out on approximately 140 peripheral blood samples, which came from under 50 ophthalmopathy, around 75 hyperthyroidism and approximately 17 progressor patients. TCR V-J signatures able to tell the groups apart were searched for in a discovery cohort of 100 patients, of whom over 40 had Graves' ophthalmopathy and roughly 57 had stable Graves' hyperthyroidism. What the work shows at the level of the full study, not this receptor alone: Most expanded thyroid clonotypes (frequency above 0.001) were also found in blood, which suggests that blood repertoires may mirror thyroid immune responses. In validation, the model predicted progression to ophthalmopathy a median of roughly 6.2 months before onset, with around 70% sensitivity and almost 75% specificity. A model built on a 13 V-J signature distinguished ophthalmopathy from stable hyperthyroidism, reaching about 88% sensitivity and under 84% specificity in cross-validation and 80%/75% in testing. No statistical method was used to fix the sample size in advance, and group allocation was not hidden from the investigators.

Including cysteine and phenylalanine, the CDR3 has 12 amino acids. Here the CDR3 DNA is all that survives: 36 bases in frame from base 1. From a lookup of the germline V gene, CDR1 and CDR2 are SNHLY and FYNNEI. V loses 6 bases of germline sequence and J loses 7 bases, and the interval between the two ends is 9 bases. Moderately to severely active disease, a Clinical Activity Score of at least 3, a NOSPECS grade of at least 4, and a duration under 3 months were present in ophthalmopathy patients. Exclusion was applied to patients with uncontrolled infections, other autoimmune diseases, pregnancy or lactation. Diagnoses were established on the basis of clinical symptoms, serum thyroxine and TRAb, thyroid ultrasound, and orbital computed tomography. PBMCs were isolated from about 9.2 ml of fresh peripheral blood by Ficoll-Paque density gradient centrifugation. Trizol reagent was used to extract total RNA, and RNA quality was then checked on an Agilent 2100 Bioanalyzer.

The TCR beta CDR3 regions were amplified from RNA transcripts. A first-round RT-PCR of the TCR CDR3 used the HTBI primer set with the Qiagen OneStep RT-PCR kit. Libraries were constructed in a second round of multiplex PCR, after which size selection and purification were performed. Paired-end sequencing of the libraries was performed with 100 bp reads on an Illumina HiSeq2000. Turning to the authors' computational methods: Raw data were processed with SOAPnuke, discarding reads with adapters, uncalled bases, mean Phred below 15, or no exact constant-primer or identifier match. High-quality paired reads were merged using COPE v1.2.5, and each unique nucleotide sequence was defined as a clonotype. MiTCR v1.1 was used to align clonotypes to the IMGT TRBV, TRBD and TRBJ reference segments. Only V-J combinations with frequency above 0.0001, covering 99% to 99.2% of repertoires, were analysed. The TCS score was defined as F50 (clonal expansion) divided by E x V (chaos), with BLOSUM62-based TCRdist calculated between CDR3 peptides within each V-J. Welch's t-statistics and random forest reduced 500 to 550 V-J features to 13, which were used in a naive Bayes classifier (R e1071). TCRdb took the public reads, trimmed them with fastp at Q25, ran MiXCR for clone calling and kept in-frame beta chains. When rows share a CDR3 protein, they turn into one entry using the most common DNA and genes. For this entry, the V and J calls and clone size follow TCRdb and not the study's own pipeline. Across this sample there are about 520,000 distinct CDR3 sequences, with around 24% seen only once. Clones ranked in the top ten supply approximately 10% of the sample.

A remark on this clonotype: There is no known antigen for this receptor. No much larger clonotype is one base removed from it; base qualities were not supplied.

The sequencing input was blood. This sequence was found in a woman between 25 and 40 years old with Graves' ophthalmopathy. The chain uses TRBV2 and TRBJ2-2; TRBD2 is possibly the D segment (5 matching bases). The nucleotide sequence is given as TGTGCCAGCAGCGAGGACTTCGGGGAGCTGTTTTTT. Its protein reads: CASSEDFGELFF.